These 19 T cell receptor beta chains came from one sample sequenced in a study of blood T cell repertoires in COVID-19. Sequencing was performed with immunoSEQ multiplex PCR; in TCRdb, only in-frame clones are kept and a portion is missing. The sample has some 360,000 clones; around 87% are singletons. Sequenced sample: peripheral blood. The receptors derive from a woman aged 55-69 years with COVID-19, enrolled during active disease.

This chain links TRBV30 with TRBJ2-4; D not certain. Germline V lookup: CDR1 GTSNPN, CDR2 SVGIG (reference sequence). This CDR3 contains 11 residues. Trimming left V 2 bases short and J 5 bases short, with 4 bases between. The CDR3 protein is CAWSTQNIQYF. Written as DNA, the CDR3 is TGTGCCTGGAGTACTCAAAACATTCAGTACTTC.

The V gene is TRBV9, the J gene TRBJ2-7, with TRBD1 as a possible D gene (6 bases). Germline V gene lookup returns CDR1 SGDLS and CDR2 YYNGEE. The CDR3 has 15 amino acids. V lost 0 bases to trimming and J lost 1 base, with 11 bases between them. Here the CDR3 DNA reads TGTGCCAGCAGCGTAGACGGGACAAGATCCTACGAGCAGTACTTC. It specifies CASSVDGTRSYEQYF.

This clone was counted once. The chain combines TRBV9 with TRBJ2-2; 9 positions match TRBD1. The CDR3 consists of 15 residues. V dropped 4 bases and J dropped 4; count of bases not matched to a gene: 5. Looked up from germline, CDR1 is SGDLS and CDR2 is YYNGEE. CDR3 region: CASSPRTGATGELFF. The DNA of the CDR3 is TGTGCCAGCAGCCCCCGGACAGGGGCCACCGGGGAGCTGTTTTTT.

The V call is TRBV27, the J call TRBJ1-3; D is unclear. The ends were cut back, 5 bases at V and 4 bases at J, with 15 bases in the middle. Germline V gene data show CDR1 as MNHEY and CDR2 as SMNVEV (reference sequence). This CDR3 has 15 residues. The CDR3 reads CASSKTGGLGNTIYF. As DNA, the CDR3 is TGTGCCAGCAGTAAAACGGGCGGGCTGGGAAACACCATATATTTT.

The chain couples TRBV5-1 to TRBJ2-3; 14 positions agree with TRBD2. The length of the CDR3 is 17 residues. The germline gives CDR1 SGHRS, CDR2 YFSETQ. Germline trimming cut 4 bases from V and 2 bases from J; bases unmatched to any gene: 6. The CDR3 spells CASSRGLAGAPTDTQYF. CDR3 sequence (DNA): TGCGCCAGCAGCCGGGGACTAGCGGGGGCTCCCACAGATACGCAGTATTTT.

This chain connects TRBV2 to TRBJ2-3, with TRBD2 matching over 13 bases. The trim removed 6 bases at V and 8 bases at J, leaving 8 bases unmatched. The CDR3 is 15 residues long. CDR1 is SNHLY and CDR2 is FYNNEI in the germline V gene. This CDR3 reads CASRRLAGGGGTQYF. CDR3 bases: TGTGCCAGCAGGCGACTAGCGGGGGGAGGAGGTACGCAGTATTTT.

CDR3 coding DNA: TGTGCCAGCACCAAAGGAGGGACCTATGGCTACACCTTC. Translating it yields CASTKGGTYGYTF. The chain employs TRBV12-3 or TRBV12-4 and TRBJ1-2; a possible D gene is TRBD1 (5 bases). V was clipped by 7 bases and J by 4 bases, with 13 bases between them. This CDR3 comprises 13 residues.

V usage is TRBV28 and J usage is TRBJ2-3; tentative D call: TRBD1 (7 bases). CDR1 and CDR2 (germline): MDHEN, SYDVKM. Trimming stripped 2 bases from V and 2 bases from J, with 11 bases between. This CDR3 has 15 amino acids. The CDR3 loop is CASSLGGTVTDTQYF. Written as DNA, the CDR3 is TGTGCCAGCAGTTTAGGAGGGACAGTCACAGATACGCAGTATTTT.

The V call is TRBV12-5, the J call TRBJ1-2; D call uncertain. Germline CDR1 reads LGHNT; CDR2 reads FRNRAP. The V end was cut by 2 bases, the J end by 0 bases, with 16 bases between. The CDR3 has 17 residues. The CDR3 loop is CASGLRPIAHTNYGYTF. For the CDR3, the DNA is TGTGCTAGTGGTTTGCGGCCCATAGCCCATACTAACTATGGCTACACCTTC.

CDR3 protein: CASSLRQGALGNNTF. For the CDR3, the DNA is TGTGCCAGCAGCTTACGACAGGGGGCGCTAGGGAATAACACCTTC. The chain combines TRBV11-2 with TRBJ1-2; 10 bases match TRBD1. Germline V lookup: CDR1 SGHAT, CDR2 FQNNGV. The CDR3 is 15 residues long. Unmatched junction bases numbered 12, after V lost 2 bases and J lost 12 bases.

This chain connects TRBV14 to TRBJ1-1; TRBD1 matches 7 bases. With V trimmed by 6 bases and J by 4 bases, 11 bases remained unmatched. Germline lookup yields CDR1 SGHDN and CDR2 FVKESK. The CDR3 extends over 15 amino acids. CDR3 amino acids: CASRGLNRGGTEAFF. The CDR3 bases are TGTGCCAGCAGGGGTCTCAACAGGGGAGGCACTGAAGCTTTCTTT.

Remarks on this clone: Other DNA variants within this sample encode the same CDR3. The chain employs TRBV18 and TRBJ2-1, with 9 nucleotides matching TRBD2. The CDR3 is made up of 15 amino acids. The V gene end was trimmed by 3 bases and the J gene end by 5 bases; junction bases not matched to a gene: 5. The germline V gene encodes CDR1 KGHSH and CDR2 LQKENI. In nucleotides, the CDR3 is TGTGCCAGCTCACCCCGGCTAGCGGGGAACAATGAGCAGTTCTTC. It is translated as CASSPRLAGNNEQFF. The complete variable domain, with remaining parts taken from reference TRBV18 and TRBJ2-1, reads NAGVMQNPRHLVRRRGQEARLRCSPMKGHSHVYWYRQLPEEGLKFMVYLQKENIIDESGMPKERFSAEFPKEGPSILRIQQVVRGDSAAYFCASSPRLAGNNEQFFGPGTRLTVL.

The chain recombines TRBV5-1 with TRBJ1-2, with 7 bases that match TRBD1. CDR3 size: 15 residues. Germline V gene sequence: CDR1 SGHRS, CDR2 YFSETQ. Trimming removed 3 bases from V and 5 bases from J; junction bases left unmatched: 10. The CDR3 sequence is CASSYAGTAAYGYTF. The CDR3 DNA reads TGCGCCAGCAGCTACGCCGGGACAGCCGCGTATGGCTACACCTTC. The full variable domain, its missing parts supplied by reference TRBV5-1 and TRBJ1-2, is KAGVTQTPRYLIKTRGQQVTLSCSPISGHRSVSWYQQTPGQGLQFLFEYFSETQRNKGNFPGRFSGRQFSNSRSEMNVSTLELGDSALYLCASSYAGTAAYGYTFGSGTRLTVV.

The gene calls are TRBV5-5 and TRBJ2-3; TRBD2 agrees at 13 bases. The V gene's germline CDR1 is SGHKS and CDR2 YYEKEE (reference sequence). With V trimmed by 0 bases and J by 2 bases, 6 bases remained unmatched. This CDR3 is built from 18 residues. In nucleotides, the CDR3 is TGTGCCAGCAGCTTGGTGCGGACTAGCGGGGGTGTCACAGATACGCAGTATTTT. It translates to CASSLVRTSGGVTDTQYF.

This rearrangement joins TRBV9 to TRBJ1-1; TRBD1 agrees at 7 bases. V lost 2 bases, J lost 1 base, and 2 bases stayed unmatched. The CDR3 length is 14 residues. Per the germline V gene, CDR1 is SGDLS and CDR2 is YYNGEE. The CDR3 is CASSVEGANTEAFF. CDR3 sequence (DNA): TGTGCCAGCAGCGTTGAGGGGGCGAACACTGAAGCTTTCTTT.

This chain joins TRBV19 and TRBJ1-2; D might be TRBD1 (6 bases). V lost 7 bases, J lost 4 bases, and 13 bases lay in between. The germline CDR1 and CDR2 sequences are LNHDA and SQIVND (reference sequence). This CDR3 has 13 amino acids. This CDR3 is CASKDSSIYGYTF. CDR3 in DNA: TGTGCCAGTAAGGACAGTTCCATCTATGGCTACACCTTC.

CDR3 residues: CASSQGTDTEAFF. CDR3 nucleotides: TGTGCCAGCAGCCAAGGAACGGACACTGAAGCTTTCTTT. This chain joins TRBV3-1 (or the pseudogene TRBV3-2) and TRBJ1-1; D is undetermined. The V end lost 1 base, the J end lost 3 bases, and 6 bases lay between the germline ends. Germline assignment: CDR1 LGHDT and CDR2 YNNKEL (reference sequence). This CDR3 is 13 amino acids long.

The chain has TRBV3-1 (or the pseudogene TRBV3-2) and TRBJ1-1; the D gene is possibly TRBD1 (5 bases). The CDR3 loop spans 15 amino acids. Germline values: CDR1 LGHDT, CDR2 YNNKEL (reference sequence). The V end lost 0 bases, the J end lost 1 base, and 9 bases lay between the germline ends. The chain's CDR3 is CASSQDGRANTEAFF. The DNA of the CDR3 is TGTGCCAGCAGCCAAGACGGCAGGGCGAACACTGAAGCTTTCTTT.

The rearrangement links TRBV7-6 to TRBJ1-4, with 7 bases identical to TRBD1. The CDR3 runs to 15 residues. Trimming took 2 bases from V and 3 from J; bases not matched to a gene: 3. CDR1 is SGHVS and CDR2 is FNYEAQ in the germline V gene. CDR3 DNA: TGTGCCAGCAGCTTAAACAGGGGTCCTAATGAAAAACTGTTTTTT. Translation: CASSLNRGPNEKLFF.